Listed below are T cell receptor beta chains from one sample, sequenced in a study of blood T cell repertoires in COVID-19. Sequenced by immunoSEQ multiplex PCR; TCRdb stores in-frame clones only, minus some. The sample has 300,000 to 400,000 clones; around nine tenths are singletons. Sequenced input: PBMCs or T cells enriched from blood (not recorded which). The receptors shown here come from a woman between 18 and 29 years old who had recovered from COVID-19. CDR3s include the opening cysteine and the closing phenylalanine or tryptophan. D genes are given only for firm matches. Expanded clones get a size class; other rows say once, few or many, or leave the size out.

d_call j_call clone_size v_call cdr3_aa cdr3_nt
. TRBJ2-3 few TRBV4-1 CASSQVLDTQYF TGCGCCAGCAGCCAAGTTCTAGATACGCAGTATTTT
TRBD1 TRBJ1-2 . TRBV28 CASSPGTGVYGYTF TGTGCCAGCAGTCCCGGGACAGGGGTCTATGGCTACACCTTC
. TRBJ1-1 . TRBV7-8 CASSRGPPVHHVAFF TGTGCCAGCAGCCGAGGGCCCCCAGTGCATCACGTGGCTTTCTTT
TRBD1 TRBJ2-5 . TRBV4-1 CASSRGQGVRETQYF TGCGCCAGCAGCCGAGGACAGGGGGTAAGAGAGACCCAGTACTTC
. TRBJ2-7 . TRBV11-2 CASSYPSGEQYF TGTGCCAGCAGCTACCCCTCGGGCGAGCAGTACTTC
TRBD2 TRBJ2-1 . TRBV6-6 CASSPTSGGFSSYNEQFF TGTGCCAGCAGTCCGACTAGCGGGGGGTTCAGCTCCTACAATGAGCAGTTCTTC
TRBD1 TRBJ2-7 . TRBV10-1 CASRPGTGTFDEQYF TGCGCCAGCAGACCCGGGACAGGGACGTTCGACGAGCAGTACTTC
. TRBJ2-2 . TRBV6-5 CASSYGGYTGELFF TGTGCCAGCAGTTACGGCGGGTACACCGGGGAGCTGTTTTTT
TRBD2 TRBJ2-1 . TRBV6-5 CASSYRASGGNEQFF TGTGCCAGCAGTTACCGGGCTAGCGGGGGTAATGAGCAGTTCTTC
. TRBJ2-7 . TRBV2 CASSEASGYEQYF TGTGCCAGCAGTGAGGCTTCGGGCTACGAGCAGTACTTC
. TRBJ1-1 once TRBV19 CASSASARQTNTEAFF TGTGCCAGTAGTGCCTCGGCGCGGCAGACGAACACTGAAGCTTTCTTT
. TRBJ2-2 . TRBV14 CASSLIPGHVTGELFF TGTGCCAGCAGCCTCATTCCGGGACATGTCACCGGGGAGCTGTTTTTT
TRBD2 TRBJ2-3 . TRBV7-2 CASSLNRGGPDTQYF TGTGCCAGCAGCTTAAATCGGGGGGGGCCAGATACGCAGTATTTT
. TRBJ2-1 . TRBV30 CAWDKGNPYNEQFF TGTGCCTGGGACAAGGGGAACCCCTACAATGAGCAGTTCTTC
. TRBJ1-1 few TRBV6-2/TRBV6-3 CASSYLRYTEAFF TGTGCCAGCAGTTACCTGAGATACACTGAAGCTTTCTTT
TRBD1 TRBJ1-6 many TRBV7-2 CASSVSGGHNSPLHF TGTGCCAGCAGCGTCTCAGGGGGACATAATTCACCCCTCCACTTT
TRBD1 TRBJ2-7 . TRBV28 CASSLRDSVYEQYF TGTGCCAGCAGCCTACGGGACAGTGTTTACGAGCAGTACTTC
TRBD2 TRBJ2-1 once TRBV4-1 CASSPLAGGLGEQFF TGCGCCAGCAGCCCACTAGCGGGGGGGCTCGGTGAGCAGTTCTTC
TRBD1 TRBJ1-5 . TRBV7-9 CASSLAGAGGKQPQHF TGTGCCAGCAGCTTAGCGGGGGCAGGGGGCAAGCAGCCCCAGCATTTT
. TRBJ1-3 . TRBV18 CASSPPNRAEGNTIYF TGTGCCAGCTCACCACCCAACAGGGCGGAAGGAAACACCATATATTTT
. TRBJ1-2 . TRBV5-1 CASSLDRQANYGYTF TGCGCCAGCAGCTTGGACAGGCAAGCTAACTATGGCTACACCTTC
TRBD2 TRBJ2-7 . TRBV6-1 CASSVGAGGFSYEQYF TGTGCCAGCAGTGTCGGAGCGGGGGGCTTCTCCTACGAGCAGTACTTC
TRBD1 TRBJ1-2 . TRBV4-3 CASSQGTGDVYGYTF TGCGCCAGCAGCCAGGGGACAGGGGACGTCTATGGCTACACCTTC
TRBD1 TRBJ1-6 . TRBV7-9 CASSPYRGRFSPLHF TGTGCCAGCAGCCCGTACAGGGGGCGTTTTTCACCCCTCCACTTT